The 6 T cell receptor beta chains below all came from one sample that was sequenced in a study of T cells after yellow fever vaccination. TCRdb passed the 5' RACE reads through MiXCR, listing each CDR3 protein once. The table lists around 500,000 distinct CDR3 sequences, 21% of them singletons. The source material was PBMCs, sampled about 21 days after the first yellow fever vaccination. Source of these receptors: a young man who received the YFV17D yellow fever vaccine.

The chain combines TRBV20-1 with TRBJ2-3, with 10 bases matching TRBD1. The CDR3 is 14 amino acids. Germline V gives CDR1 DFQATT, CDR2 SNEGSKA (reference sequence). Trimming took 6 bases from V and 3 from J; bases not matched to a gene: 6. The CDR3 here is CSAPGQGSTDTQYF. CDR3 DNA sequence: TGCAGTGCCCCGGGACAGGGGAGTACAGATACGCAGTATTTT.

This chain links TRBV3-1 with TRBJ2-1; the D is unclear. Trimming took 1 base from V and 3 from J, leaving 7 bases between them. Germline V CDR1 and CDR2: LGHDT, YNNKEL (reference sequence). This CDR3 has 14 amino acids. The CDR3 DNA is TGTGCCAGCAGCCAAGCACCCCTCTACAATGAGCAGTTCTTC. Translating gives CASSQAPLYNEQFF.

The table lists this clonotype with a few counts. The chain uses TRBV7-3 and TRBJ2-7; weak D call: TRBD1 (6 bases). In germline, CDR1 is SGHTA, CDR2 FQGTGA. Between the trimmed V and J ends, which lost 2 bases and 3 bases, there was a span of 17 bases. The CDR3 sequence is 16 residues long. CDR3 DNA: TGTGCCAGCAGCTTAGGGGGACACCAAAGGTTCTACGAGCAGTACGTC. Residues: CASSLGGHQRFYEQYV.

This clonotype came up a few times. The chain is built from TRBV7-9 and TRBJ2-7, with D possibly matching TRBD1 (5 bases). V was cut by 5 bases and J by 4 bases, with 15 bases left in between. CDR1 is SEHNR and CDR2 is FQNEAQ in the germline V gene (reference sequence). This CDR3 has 14 residues. The CDR3 sequence: CASSHRFAPYEQYV. CDR3 nucleotides: TGTGCCAGCAGCCACAGGTTCGCCCCTTACGAGCAGTACGTC.

Only a few counts were recorded for this clonotype. The rearrangement links TRBV25-1 to TRBJ2-5; D unclear. V was trimmed by 2 bases and J by 2 bases, leaving 9 bases between them. The CDR3 length is 14 residues. CDR1 and CDR2 (germline): MGHDK, SYGVNS. The CDR3 reads CASSERSRQETQYF. The CDR3 DNA sequence: TGTGCCAGCAGTGAACGTAGCAGACAAGAGACCCAGTACTTC.

The chain joins TRBV6-2 or TRBV6-3 to TRBJ2-1; possible D gene TRBD2, 5 bases. This CDR3 contains 14 residues. Germline V gene lookup returns CDR1 MNHEY and CDR2 SVGEGT. Trimming left V 0 bases short and J 6 bases short, with 9 bases between. The CDR3 sequence: CASSYSDSINEQFF. CDR3 nucleotide sequence: TGTGCCAGCAGTTACTCGGACTCCATCAATGAGCAGTTCTTC.